Each of the 22 T cell receptor beta chains below was sequenced from the same sample in a study of T cell repertoires in cytomegalovirus infection. MiXCR, applied by TCRdb to the reads, yields one record per CDR3 protein. The table shows about 740,000 distinct CDR3 sequences, with 35% occurring only once. Sequencing used PBMCs. Every receptor here comes from a human donor in good health (CMV status not recorded). Some clones in this sample may be carry-over from other donors' samples.

In this sample, this clonotype turned up a few times. CDR3: CATSASGRSWETQYF. In DNA form, the CDR3 reads TGTGCCACCAGTGCTAGCGGGAGATCGTGGGAGACCCAGTACTTC. The rearrangement joins TRBV24-1 to TRBJ2-5, with 10 bases that match TRBD2. This CDR3 contains 15 residues. V shed 5 bases and J 5 bases; nucleotides not matched to a gene: 7. Looked up from germline, CDR1 is KGHDR and CDR2 is SFDVKD.

The chain is built from TRBV6-1 and TRBJ2-2, with 9 positions matching TRBD1. V lost 2 bases, J lost 6 bases, and 7 bases stayed unmatched. The germline V gene encodes CDR1 MNHNS and CDR2 SASEGT. The length of the CDR3 is 16 residues. DNA of the CDR3: TGTGCCAGCAGTGAATGGCGGGACAGGGCTGCCGGGGAGCTGTTTTTT. It translates to CASSEWRDRAAGELFF.

With regard to this clonotype: Mismatch with germline at one junction end may stem from a read error. The chain employs TRBV27 and TRBJ2-7; 9 nucleotides line up with TRBD1. This CDR3 spans 12 amino acids. The germline V gene encodes CDR1 MNHEY and CDR2 SMNVEV (reference sequence). CDR3 amino acids: CVVGTGWKEQYF. CDR3 coding DNA: TGCGTAGTCGGGACAGGGTGGAAGGAGCAGTACTTC.

This clonotype was picked up a small number of times. The chain couples TRBV7-2 to TRBJ1-2; D is perhaps TRBD1 (6 bases). The CDR3 is 16 amino acids. Germline loops: CDR1 SGHTA, CDR2 FQGNSA. V was shortened by 1 base and J by 5 bases, with 17 bases between the two germline ends. DNA of the CDR3: TGTGCCAGCAGCTTAGGGGCACAGGGTACGGGATATGGCTACACCTTC. Encoded protein: CASSLGAQGTGYGYTF.

This chain connects TRBV12-3 or TRBV12-4 to TRBJ1-2; no firm D call. The CDR3 covers 15 residues. Trimming shortened V by 6 bases and J by 2 bases, and 16 bases separated the two germline ends. DNA for the CDR3: TGTGCCAGCAGCACTCGTAAAGGCCCAAACTATGGCTACACCTTC. This sequence encodes CASSTRKGPNYGYTF.

This chain links TRBV7-3 with TRBJ2-7; weak D call: TRBD2 (6 bases). CDR1 is SGHTA, CDR2 FQGTGA, per germline. The CDR3 is 13 amino acids. V was clipped by 5 bases and J by 7 bases, with 15 bases between them. In nucleotides, the CDR3 is TGTGCCAGCAGCAGGAGGGACGGCAGAGAGCAGTACTTC. Protein: CASSRRDGREQYF.

The V call is TRBV27, the J call TRBJ2-7; D not certain. Per germline, CDR1 MNHEY and CDR2 SMNVEV (reference sequence). V lost 6 bases to trimming and J lost 4 bases, with 25 bases between them. The CDR3 totals 17 residues. This CDR3 reads CASSSTKVRTHGYEQYF. CDR3 nucleotides: TGTGCCAGCAGCTCTACCAAGGTCAGGACCCATGGGTACGAGCAGTACTTC.

The CDR3 here is CASSYSYTGEQYF. CDR3 coding DNA: TGTGCCAGCAGTTACTCCTATACTGGCGAGCAGTACTTC. V is TRBV6-5 and J is TRBJ2-7; no clear D. Trimming took off 0 bases at V and 6 bases at J, with 9 bases between the two ends. This CDR3 is 13 amino acids long. CDR1 and CDR2 (germline): MNHEY, SVGAGI.

The CDR3: CASTREPDVYGYTF. The CDR3 DNA reads as TGTGCCAGCACCCGAGAGCCTGATGTCTATGGCTACACCTTC. This sequence joins TRBV5-6 and TRBJ1-2; D is unresolved. Trimming stripped 6 bases from V and 4 bases from J, with 16 bases between. This CDR3 is built from 14 residues. Germline lookup yields CDR1 SGHDT and CDR2 YYEEEE.

V and J are TRBV25-1 and TRBJ1-4, with TRBD1 matching over 7 bases. Trimming took 4 bases from V and 7 from J; bases not matched to a gene: 21. The CDR3 covers 19 residues. Germline values: CDR1 MGHDK, CDR2 SYGVNS. In DNA, the CDR3 is TGTGCCAGCAGTGGGGGCGCGACCACCCGACAGGGCGAAGGTGAAAAACTGTTTTTT. It codes for CASSGGATTRQGEGEKLFF.

Only a few counts were recorded for this clonotype. The chain joins TRBV7-9 to TRBJ2-5; 14 bases agree with TRBD2. The length of the CDR3 is 16 residues. V lost 2 bases, J lost 4 bases, and 3 bases stayed unmatched. CDR1 is SEHNR and CDR2 is FQNEAQ in the germline V gene (reference sequence). CDR3: CASSLRLAGGSETQYF. CDR3 bases: TGTGCCAGCAGCTTACGACTAGCGGGAGGGTCAGAGACCCAGTACTTC.

This sequence joins TRBV2 and TRBJ1-5; TRBD1 aligns across 11 bases. The CDR3 has 15 amino acids. V was clipped by 7 bases and J by 5 bases; unmatched bases: 7. Germline CDR1 and CDR2: SNHLY and FYNNEI. In DNA form, the CDR3 reads TGTGCCAGCACATCGACGGGACAGGGGGATCAGCCCCAGCATTTT. As protein: CASTSTGQGDQPQHF.

Details on this clonotype: At one boundary the junction diverges from the germline segment, which might be a read error. The rearrangement joins TRBV4-1 to TRBJ1-5, with 9 bases that match TRBD1. The germline gives CDR1 MGHRA, CDR2 YSYEKL. This CDR3 comprises 17 residues. The CDR3 region is CASIQELDGTGNQPQHF. The CDR3, as DNA: TGCGCCAGCATCCAAGAACTCGACGGGACAGGGAATCAGCCCCAGCATTTT.

The chain combines TRBV12-3 or TRBV12-4 with TRBJ2-7; 8 bases align to TRBD1. V lost 7 bases and J lost 6; bases outside the gene matches: 14. The CDR3 is 15 amino acids. CDR3 in DNA: TGTGCCAGCACCTCTGTGGACAGGGTATATGGCGAGCAGTACTTC. Protein product: CASTSVDRVYGEQYF.

This rearrangement joins TRBV2 to TRBJ1-2, with TRBD1 matching 9 bases. In germline, CDR1 is SNHLY, CDR2 FYNNEI. This CDR3 spans 10 amino acids. After removal of 7 bases from V and 13 bases from J, the junction contained 4 bases not matched to a gene. The CDR3 here is CASKQGAPTF. In DNA, the CDR3 is TGTGCCAGCAAACAGGGGGCCCCCACCTTC.

This chain connects TRBV6-6 to TRBJ1-6; tentative D call: TRBD1 (6 bases). Trimming pared 0 bases from V and 9 bases from J, leaving 12 bases between. Germline CDR1 is MNHNY and CDR2 is SVGAGI (reference sequence). This CDR3 is built from 15 residues. CDR3 sequence: CASSYSIRGGSPLHF. CDR3 DNA: TGTGCCAGCAGTTACTCGATCAGGGGAGGTTCACCCCTCCACTTT.

In its sample, this clonotype was seen many times. J is TRBJ2-1 and V is TRBV7-2; 13 positions agree with TRBD2. This CDR3 contains 15 residues. In germline, CDR1 is SGHTA, CDR2 FQGNSA. V was pared by 5 bases and J by 6 bases, with 4 bases of the junction left unmatched. The CDR3 DNA reads TGTGCCAGCAGCCGTACTAGCGGGGGGGCCAATGAGCAGTTCTTC. Translation: CASSRTSGGANEQFF.

This clonotype was detected many times. The chain carries TRBV29-1 and TRBJ1-3; D is uncertain. The V gene's germline CDR1 is SQVTM and CDR2 ANQGSEA. V gave up 6 bases and J gave up 2 bases, with 5 bases separating them. The CDR3 runs to 11 residues. The CDR3 here is CSVGAGNTIYF. In nucleotides, the CDR3 is TGCAGCGTGGGAGCTGGAAACACCATATATTTT.

The table lists this clonotype with many counts. This chain links TRBV6-1 with TRBJ1-5; 10 bases line up with TRBD1. The germline gives CDR1 MNHNS, CDR2 SASEGT. This CDR3 is 17 amino acids long. The ends lost 6 bases at V and 0 bases at J; junction bases unmatched: 8. The CDR3 protein is CASRTGTGDNSNQPQHF. The CDR3 region has the DNA TGTGCCAGCAGGACCGGGACAGGGGACAATAGCAATCAGCCCCAGCATTTT.

This clonotype was observed a handful of times. The chain carries TRBV7-6 and TRBJ1-1; possibly TRBD1 for D (6 bases). V lost 5 bases and J lost 7, with 14 bases in between. This CDR3 has 13 residues. Germline assignment: CDR1 SGHVS and CDR2 FNYEAQ. CDR3 DNA: TGTGCCAGCAGCAAAGGGGGGGGAGGTGAAGCTTTCTTT. As protein: CASSKGGGGEAFF.

The chain recombines TRBV20-1 with TRBJ1-5, with 9 bases fitting TRBD1. Germline V gene sequence: CDR1 DFQATT, CDR2 SNEGSKA (reference sequence). J was trimmed by 4 bases and V by 6 bases; bases with no gene match: 13. The CDR3 is 16 amino acids. CDR3 coding DNA: TGCAGTGCCCACCCCGGGACAGGGCTATGGAATCAGCCCCAGCATTTT. This codes for CSAHPGTGLWNQPQHF.

The gene calls are TRBV6-5 and TRBJ1-2, with 7 bases identical to TRBD1. The CDR3 sequence is 15 residues long. The germline V gene has CDR1 MNHEY and CDR2 SVGAGI. The V and J ends lost 5 bases and 4 bases, in that order; junction bases with no gene match: 10. The CDR3 DNA follows: TGTGCCAGCAGTAGCGGGCGACAGGGAAGCTATGGCTACACCTTC. Translated, it gives CASSSGRQGSYGYTF.